This record concerns one T cell receptor (beta chain) sequence. The data are from a study of blood T cell repertoires in COVID-19. Trimming cost V 4 bases and J 3 bases; bases outside gene matches: 4. This CDR3 is built from 13 residues. The germline gives CDR1 SGHRS, CDR2 YFSETQ. The protocol was immunoSEQ multiplex PCR, while the TCRdb copy is restricted to in-frame clones and leaves out a portion. The sample lists 100,000 or so clones, just under 85% occurring once. Input material: peripheral blood. The chain couples TRBV5-1 to TRBJ2-7; 7 bases agree with TRBD1. This sequence originates from a man aged 35 to 55 with active or convalescent COVID-19. CDR3: CASSERQGYEQYF. CDR3 DNA: TGCGCCAGCAGCGAACGACAGGGCTACGAGCAGTACTTC.